This record covers a single T cell receptor (beta chain). Clones were read by immunoSEQ multiplex PCR, and TCRdb kept only the in-frame ones, dropping some. The top ten clones hold 5.1% of a sample with just over 95,000 clones, 75% to 95% of them seen once. This entry comes from a study of blood T cell repertoires in COVID-19. Germline values: CDR1 LNHDA, CDR2 SQIVND (reference sequence). The V segment lost 3 bases and the J segment 7 bases; nucleotides outside the gene matches: 5. The CDR3 covers 14 residues. The sequencing sample was made of peripheral blood. This chain uses TRBV19 with TRBJ1-5; 8 bases are shared with TRBD1. The clonotype comes from a man aged 45-65 years with acute or convalescent COVID-19. Written as DNA, the CDR3 is TGTGCCAGTAGTATCGTACAGGGGGACCAGCCCCAGCATTTT. Amino acid sequence: CASSIVQGDQPQHF.